A selection of T cell receptor beta chains follows, all from one sample in a study of T-cell reconstitution after alpha-beta-depleted transplantation in children. TCRdb called the PCR reads again in MiXCR, with one record for every CDR3 protein. The table includes approximately 400,000 distinct CDR3 sequences, 11% detected once. The specimen comprised PBMCs from the stem cell graft donor, sampled from the stem cell graft. The source is a human donor who donated a stem cell graft to a child with acute myeloid leukemia. Each CDR3 is given with its conserved first and last residue. Each record gives: V gene, D gene, clone size, CDR3 length, J gene, CDR3 protein, CDR3 DNA. A D gene is named only where the DNA matches it firmly. The size of a clone is reported for some rows only, either as once, few or many, or as a class for expanded clones.

>TRBV5-1|TRBD1|-|18|TRBJ1-6
CASSLAGQSGGWNSPLHF
TGCGCCAGCAGCTTGGCGGGGCAGTCAGGGGGTTGGAATTCACCCCTCCACTTT
>TRBV7-9|-|few|17|TRBJ1-3
CASTPGWRATSGNTIYF
TGTGCCAGCACCCCCGGGTGGCGGGCAACTTCTGGAAACACCATATATTTT
>TRBV5-1|-|many|14|TRBJ2-1
CASSAQGADNEQFF
TGCGCCAGCAGCGCCCAGGGAGCCGACAATGAGCAGTTCTTC
>TRBV12-3/TRBV12-4|-|-|16|TRBJ2-1
CASSFSRAGSYNEQFF
TGTGCCAGCAGTTTTTCCAGGGCAGGCTCCTACAATGAGCAGTTCTTC
>TRBV20-1|TRBD2|few|14|TRBJ2-5
CSALPAGGQETQYF
TGCAGTGCTTTACCGGCGGGGGGGCAAGAGACCCAGTACTTC
>TRBV12-3/TRBV12-4|-|few|11|TRBJ2-1
CASSETGEQFF
TGTGCCAGCAGTGAGACCGGGGAGCAGTTCTTC
>TRBV4-2|-|-|15|TRBJ2-2
CASSHGDRNTGELFF
TGTGCCAGCAGCCATGGGGACCGGAACACCGGGGAGCTGTTTTTT
>TRBV20-1|TRBD2|-|15|TRBJ2-1
CSAQRSGSSYNEQFF
TGCAGTGCACAAAGAAGCGGGAGCTCCTACAATGAGCAGTTCTTC
>TRBV6-5|TRBD1|few|16|TRBJ2-2
CASSNTGARSTGELFF
TGTGCCAGCAGTAACACAGGGGCGCGGAGCACCGGGGAGCTGTTTTTT
>TRBV9|-|few|17|TRBJ2-1
CASSPRMDSLGPNEQFF
TGTGCCAGCAGCCCACGGATGGACTCCCTGGGGCCCAATGAGCAGTTCTTC
>TRBV5-1|TRBD1|many|14|TRBJ1-6
CASSLDRGGSPLHF
TGCGCCAGCAGCTTGGACAGGGGTGGATCACCCCTCCACTTT